This note documents a single T cell receptor (beta chain) sequence. This CDR3 has 14 residues. TCRdb keeps only in-frame clones here, not all; method: immunoSEQ multiplex PCR. The table shows fewer than 200,000 clones, with around 90% occurring only once. These data belong to a study of blood T cell repertoires in COVID-19. This receptor was taken from a man aged 55 to 69 with acute or convalescent COVID-19. J is TRBJ2-1 and V is TRBV21-1; the DNA was not compared with TRBD1, the D call given in the table. TRBV21-1 represents a pseudogene. The material sequenced was peripheral blood. Written as DNA, the CDR3 is TGTGCCAGCAGACAGCCGAGCTCCTACAATGAGCAGTTCTTC. Translation: CASRQPSSYNEQFF.